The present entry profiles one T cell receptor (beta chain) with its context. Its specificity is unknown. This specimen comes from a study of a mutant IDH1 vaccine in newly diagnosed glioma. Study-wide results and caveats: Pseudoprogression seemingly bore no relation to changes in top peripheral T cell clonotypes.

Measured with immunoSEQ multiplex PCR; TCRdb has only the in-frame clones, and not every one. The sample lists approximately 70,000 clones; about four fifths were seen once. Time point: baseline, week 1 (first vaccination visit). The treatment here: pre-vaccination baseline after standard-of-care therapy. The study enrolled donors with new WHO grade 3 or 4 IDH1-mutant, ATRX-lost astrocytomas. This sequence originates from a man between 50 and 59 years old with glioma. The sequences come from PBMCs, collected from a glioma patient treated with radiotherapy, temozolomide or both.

The chain's CDR3 is CASSQVAQAPYEQYF. For the CDR3, the DNA is TGCGCCAGCAGCCAAGTGGCACAGGCGCCCTACGAGCAGTACTTC. This sequence joins TRBV4-1 and TRBJ2-7; D possibly corresponds to TRBD1 (5 bases). Germline V gene sequence: CDR1 MGHRA, CDR2 YSYEKL. The V end was cut by 1 base, the J end by 2 bases, with 12 bases between. The CDR3 sequence is 15 residues long.